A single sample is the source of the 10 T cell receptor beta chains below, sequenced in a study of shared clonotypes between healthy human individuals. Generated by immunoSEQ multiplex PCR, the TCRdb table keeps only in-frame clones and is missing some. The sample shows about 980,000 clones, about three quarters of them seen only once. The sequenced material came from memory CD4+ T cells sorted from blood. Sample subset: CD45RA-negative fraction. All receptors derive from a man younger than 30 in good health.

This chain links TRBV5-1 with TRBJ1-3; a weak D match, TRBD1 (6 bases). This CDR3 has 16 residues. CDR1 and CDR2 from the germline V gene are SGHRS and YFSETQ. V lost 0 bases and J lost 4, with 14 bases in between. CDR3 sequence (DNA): TGCGCCAGCAGCTTGGCCGGCAGGGGCTCCGGAAACACCATATATTTT. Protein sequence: CASSLAGRGSGNTIYF.

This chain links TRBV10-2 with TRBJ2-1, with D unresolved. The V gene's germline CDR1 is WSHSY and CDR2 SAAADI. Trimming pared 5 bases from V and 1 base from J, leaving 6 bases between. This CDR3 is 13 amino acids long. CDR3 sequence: CASSFTSYNEQFF. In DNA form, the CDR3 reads TGCGCCAGCAGTTTTACTTCCTACAATGAGCAGTTCTTC.

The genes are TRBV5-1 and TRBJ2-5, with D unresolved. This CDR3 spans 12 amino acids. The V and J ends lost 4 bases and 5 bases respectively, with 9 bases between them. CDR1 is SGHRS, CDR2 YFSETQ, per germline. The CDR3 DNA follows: TGCGCCAGCAGCGCCAACTCGGAGACCCAGTACTTC. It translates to CASSANSETQYF. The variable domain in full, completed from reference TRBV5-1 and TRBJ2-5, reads KAGVTQTPRYLIKTRGQQVTLSCSPISGHRSVSWYQQTPGQGLQFLFEYFSETQRNKGNFPGRFSGRQFSNSRSEMNVSTLELGDSALYLCASSANSETQYFGPGTRLLVL.

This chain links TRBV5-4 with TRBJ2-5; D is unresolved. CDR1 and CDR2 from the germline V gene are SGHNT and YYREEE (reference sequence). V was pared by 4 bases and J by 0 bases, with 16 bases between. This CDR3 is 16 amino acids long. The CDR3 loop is CASSPGRGLYQETQYF. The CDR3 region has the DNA TGTGCCAGCAGCCCTGGGCGTGGCCTATACCAAGAGACCCAGTACTTC.

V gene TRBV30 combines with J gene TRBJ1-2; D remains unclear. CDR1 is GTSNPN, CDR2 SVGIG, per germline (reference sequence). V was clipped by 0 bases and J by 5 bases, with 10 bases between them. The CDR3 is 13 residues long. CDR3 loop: CAWSVRQDYGYTF. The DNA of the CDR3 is TGTGCCTGGAGTGTAAGGCAGGATTATGGCTACACCTTC. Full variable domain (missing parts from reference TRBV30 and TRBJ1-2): SQTIHQWPATLVQPVGSPLSLECTVEGTSNPNLYWYRQAAGRGLQLLFYSVGIGQISSEVPQNLSASRPQDRQFILSSKKLLLSDSGFYLCAWSVRQDYGYTFGSGTRLTVV.

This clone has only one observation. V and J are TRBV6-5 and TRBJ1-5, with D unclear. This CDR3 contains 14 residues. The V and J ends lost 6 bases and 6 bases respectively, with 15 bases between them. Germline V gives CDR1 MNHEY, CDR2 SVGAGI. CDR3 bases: TGTGCCAGCAGAACCGAAAATGGCCTTCAGCCCCAGCATTTT. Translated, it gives CASRTENGLQPQHF.

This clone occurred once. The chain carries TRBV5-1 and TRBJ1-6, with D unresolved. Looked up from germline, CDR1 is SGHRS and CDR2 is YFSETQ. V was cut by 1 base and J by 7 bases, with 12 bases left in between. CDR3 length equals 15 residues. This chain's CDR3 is CASSLRIGGNSPLHF. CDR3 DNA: TGCGCCAGCAGCTTGCGGATAGGCGGGAATTCACCCCTCCACTTT.

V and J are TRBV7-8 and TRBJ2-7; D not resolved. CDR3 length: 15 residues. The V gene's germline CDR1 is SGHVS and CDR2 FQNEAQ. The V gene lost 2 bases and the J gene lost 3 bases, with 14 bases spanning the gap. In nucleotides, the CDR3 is TGTGCCAGCAGCTTATCGGCAGGATCTTACTACGAGCAGTACTTC. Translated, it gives CASSLSAGSYYEQYF.

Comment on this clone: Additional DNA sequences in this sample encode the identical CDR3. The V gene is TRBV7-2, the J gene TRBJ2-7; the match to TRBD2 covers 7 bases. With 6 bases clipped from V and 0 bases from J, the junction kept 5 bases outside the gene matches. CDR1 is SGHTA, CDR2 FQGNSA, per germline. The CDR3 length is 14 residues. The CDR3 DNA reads TGTGCCAGCAGTTCCGGGGGGTCCTCCTACGAGCAGTACTTC. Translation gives CASSSGGSSYEQYF.

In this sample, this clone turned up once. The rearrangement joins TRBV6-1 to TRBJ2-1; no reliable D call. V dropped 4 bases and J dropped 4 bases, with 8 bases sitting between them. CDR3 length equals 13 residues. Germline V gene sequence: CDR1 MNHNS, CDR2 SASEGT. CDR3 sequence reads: CASSVLGYNEQFF. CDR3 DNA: TGTGCCAGCAGTGTATTAGGATACAATGAGCAGTTCTTC.